These 3 T cell receptor beta chains were all obtained from the same sample, sequenced in a study of blood T cell repertoires in COVID-19. The table came from immunoSEQ multiplex PCR; TCRdb's copy has only in-frame clones and leaves some out. The profile shows under 300,000 clones, 70% to 90% of them singletons. Specimen: peripheral blood. These receptors were collected from a woman under 40 with active or convalescent COVID-19.

This chain joins TRBV7-9 and TRBJ2-7; 9 positions agree with TRBD1. Unmatched junction bases numbered 6, after V lost 4 bases and J lost 2 bases. CDR1 is SEHNR and CDR2 is FQNEAQ in the germline V gene (reference sequence). The CDR3 is made up of 15 amino acids. The CDR3 nucleotides are TGTGCCAGCAGCTCCCAGGGACAGGGTCCCTACGAGCAGTACTTC. Encoded protein: CASSSQGQGPYEQYF.

This chain uses TRBV27 with TRBJ2-3, with D possibly being TRBD1 (7 bases). V lost 0 bases to trimming and J lost 3 bases, with 13 bases between them. The length of the CDR3 is 16 residues. Germline V gene lookup returns CDR1 MNHEY and CDR2 SMNVEV (reference sequence). The CDR3 region is CASSLSRRGPTDTQYF. The DNA for the CDR3 is TGTGCCAGCAGTTTATCAAGGAGGGGGCCGACAGATACGCAGTATTTT.

This chain uses TRBV5-6 with TRBJ2-1; 7 nucleotides line up with TRBD1. The CDR3 totals 15 residues. Germline values: CDR1 SGHDT, CDR2 YYEEEE. V lost 1 base to trimming and J lost 2 bases; unmatched junction nucleotides: 3. The CDR3 region has the DNA TGTGCCAGCAGCTTGAGGGGGCCCACCTACAATGAGCAGTTCTTC. Its protein product is CASSLRGPTYNEQFF.